This T cell receptor (beta chain) was captured in a study of CD8 T cells in ankylosing spondylitis. Overall study results and limits: Significantly higher representation of disease-linked clones was reported for matched ankylosing spondylitis synovial fluid. Prior work had noted some motif variants in reactive arthritis blood and synovial fluid. A motif of seven or eight highly homologous TCR beta variants was seen as apparently characteristic of ankylosing spondylitis blood. Peripheral blood samples showed relatively rare disease-linked clones, and these clones were CD8+.

A quantitative 5'-RACE method, one with molecular barcodes, was used to make TCR beta libraries. TCRdb itself ran the 5' RACE reads through MiXCR, one entry per CDR3 protein. This table holds approximately 300,000 distinct CDR3 sequences, less than 10% found once. This CDR3 is built from 21 residues. Germline CDR1 is MNHEY and CDR2 is SVGEGT. V lost 0 bases to trimming and J lost 1 base; unmatched junction nucleotides: 20. This clonotype was recorded a few times. The antigen remains unidentified. The material sequenced was blood, either unsorted or a sorted T cell fraction (not recorded which). This chain joins TRBV6-2 or TRBV6-3 and TRBJ1-2; 7 bases align to TRBD1. The sequence was obtained from a male donor with ankylosing spondylitis. The CDR3 region has the DNA TGTGCCAGCAGTTACTCGAGTAGAGTACCGGGACAGCTTATCCTTAACTATGGCTACACCTTC. Translated: CASSYSSRVPGQLILNYGYTF.